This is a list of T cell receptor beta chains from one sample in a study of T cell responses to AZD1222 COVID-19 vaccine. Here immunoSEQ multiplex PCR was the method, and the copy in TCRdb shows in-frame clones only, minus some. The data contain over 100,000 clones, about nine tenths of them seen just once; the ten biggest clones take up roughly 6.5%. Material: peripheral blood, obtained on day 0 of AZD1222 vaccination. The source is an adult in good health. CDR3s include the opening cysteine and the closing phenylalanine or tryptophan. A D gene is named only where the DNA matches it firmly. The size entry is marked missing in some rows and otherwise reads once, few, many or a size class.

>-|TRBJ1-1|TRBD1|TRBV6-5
CASSQTGGHTEAFF
TGTGCCAGCAGTCAAACAGGGGGCCACACTGAAGCTTTCTTT
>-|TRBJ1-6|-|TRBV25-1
CASSPHGGYNSPLHF
TGTGCCAGCAGTCCCCACGGGGGCTATAATTCACCCCTCCACTTT
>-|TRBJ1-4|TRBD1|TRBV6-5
CASREGQLNEKLFF
TGTGCCAGCAGGGAGGGACAGCTTAATGAAAAACTGTTTTTT
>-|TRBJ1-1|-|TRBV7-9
CASSNQGLRTEAFF
TGTGCCAGCAGCAATCAGGGTTTACGCACTGAAGCTTTCTTT
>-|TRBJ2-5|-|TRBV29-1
CSASRTAGPGKETQYF
TGCAGCGCTTCGCGTACCGCCGGGCCTGGAAAAGAGACCCAGTACTTC
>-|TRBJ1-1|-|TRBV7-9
CASGEAEAFF
TGTGCCAGCGGAGAAGCTGAAGCTTTCTTT
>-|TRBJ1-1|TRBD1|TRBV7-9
CASSRTGGNTEAFF
TGTGCCAGCAGCCGTACAGGGGGCAACACTGAAGCTTTCTTT
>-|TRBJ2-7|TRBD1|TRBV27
CASSYRQGAFEQYF
TGTGCCAGCAGTTACAGACAGGGGGCGTTCGAGCAGTACTTC
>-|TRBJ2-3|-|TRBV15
CATSLDSYTDTQYF
TGTGCCACCAGCTTAGACAGTTACACAGATACGCAGTATTTT
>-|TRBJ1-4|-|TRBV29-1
CSAGGGSGSTNEKLFF
TGCAGCGCCGGGGGAGGGAGCGGCTCAACTAATGAAAAACTGTTTTTT
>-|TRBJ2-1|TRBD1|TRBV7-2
CASSLTTGVLWGEQFF
TGTGCCAGCAGCCTAACGACAGGGGTGCTTTGGGGTGAGCAGTTCTTC
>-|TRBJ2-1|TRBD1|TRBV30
CAWSVVLLDRGQNEQFF
TGTGCCTGGAGTGTAGTCCTCCTGGACAGGGGGCAGAATGAGCAGTTCTTC
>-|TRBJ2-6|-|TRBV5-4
CASSNTIRGAPSGANVLTF
TGTGCCAGCAGCAACACGATACGGGGGGCCCCCTCTGGGGCCAACGTCCTGACTTTC
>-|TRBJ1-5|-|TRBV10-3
CAISEGEGLGNQPQHF
TGTGCCATCAGTGAGGGGGAGGGCCTTGGCAATCAGCCCCAGCATTTT
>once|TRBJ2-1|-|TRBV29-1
CSVSNNEQFF
TGCAGCGTTTCAAACAATGAGCAGTTCTTC
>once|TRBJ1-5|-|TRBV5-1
CASSLGSEGINQPQHF
TGCGCCAGCAGCTTGGGATCGGAGGGGATCAATCAGCCCCAGCATTTT
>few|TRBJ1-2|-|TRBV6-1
CASSEGVWGGLGYTF
TGTGCCAGCAGTGAAGGGGTGTGGGGGGGGCTTGGCTACACCTTC
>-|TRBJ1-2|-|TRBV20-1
CSATRQDGYTF
TGCAGTGCTACGAGACAGGATGGCTACACCTTC
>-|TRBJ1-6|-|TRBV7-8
CASSLTGIGSYNSPLHF
TGTGCCAGCAGCTTAACCGGGATAGGCTCCTATAATTCACCCCTCCACTTT
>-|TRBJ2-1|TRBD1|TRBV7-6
CASSSQGDGNEQFF
TGTGCCAGCAGCTCGCAGGGGGATGGGAATGAGCAGTTCTTC
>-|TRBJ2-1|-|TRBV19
CASSIPPGRYNEQFF
TGTGCCAGTAGTATACCCCCAGGACGTTACAATGAGCAGTTCTTC
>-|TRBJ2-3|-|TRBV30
CAWAPGLHTDTQYF
TGTGCCTGGGCTCCGGGGCTCCACACAGATACGCAGTATTTT
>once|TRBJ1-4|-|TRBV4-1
CASSLEFRGGEKLFF
TGCGCCAGCAGCCTCGAATTTAGGGGCGGTGAAAAACTGTTTTTT
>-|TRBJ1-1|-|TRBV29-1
CSVEAPTGAFF
TGCAGCGTTGAAGCCCCCACCGGGGCTTTCTTT
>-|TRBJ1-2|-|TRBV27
CASSSQGTTYGYTF
TGTGCCAGCAGTTCCCAGGGGACCACGTATGGCTACACCTTC
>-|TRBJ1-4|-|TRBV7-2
CASSSNRAKVNEKLFF
TGTGCCAGCAGCTCAAACAGGGCCAAGGTCAATGAAAAACTGTTTTTT
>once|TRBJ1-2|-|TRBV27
CASSPVGNGYGYTF
TGTGCCAGCAGCCCGGTGGGGAATGGCTATGGCTACACCTTC
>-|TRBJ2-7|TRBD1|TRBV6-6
CASRDLGTAYEQYF
TGTGCCAGCAGAGATCTCGGGACAGCCTACGAGCAGTACTTC
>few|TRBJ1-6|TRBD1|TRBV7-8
CASNPVKGAGPLHF
TGTGCCAGCAACCCCGTCAAGGGGGCAGGACCCCTCCACTTT
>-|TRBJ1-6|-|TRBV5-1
CASSLVRGIHNSPLHF
TGCGCCAGCAGCTTGGTGAGAGGGATCCATAATTCACCCCTCCACTTT
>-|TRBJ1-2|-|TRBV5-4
CASSFGVGGYTF
TGTGCCAGCAGCTTCGGGGTTGGTGGCTACACCTTC